This T cell receptor (beta chain) was obtained from a study of shared clonotypes between healthy human individuals. Comment on this clone: What it recognizes is unknown.

Donors included only healthy HIV-negative adults lacking recent acute infections or vaccinations. Regarding the study as a whole: The expectation was that sequencing depth would affect clonotype sharing among donors. Relative to clonotypes present in all four donors, those not shared had lower generation probabilities.

The authors ran the assay at deep level. Assay: immunoSEQ multiplex PCR; the TCRdb copy retains only in-frame clones and omits some. In the table there are 2 million or so clones, 85% to 95% of which are singletons. Sequencing used naive CD4+ T cells sorted from blood. The subset here: CD45RA+ positively selected. The TCR originated in a young man in good health.

The CDR3 DNA sequence: TGTGCCAGCAGTCCTTTAGGGGCTAACTATGGCTACACCTTC. It yields the protein CASSPLGANYGYTF. V and J are TRBV27 and TRBJ1-2, with a possible D match to TRBD1 (5 bases). The CDR3 sequence is 14 residues long. CDR1 is MNHEY, CDR2 SMNVEV, per germline (reference sequence). V was cut by 5 bases and J by 0 bases, with 10 bases left in between.